This T cell receptor (beta chain) was observed in a study of identical twins. Whole-study results and caveats: The study found weaker excess twin sharing in beta out-of-frame sequences. Cord blood beta clonotypes that were abundant carried fewer insertions, and memory repertoires showed no such trend.

TCRdb redid the calling of the 5' RACE reads with MiXCR, one entry per CDR3 protein. The sample has hundreds of thousands of distinct CDR3 sequences, about 12% seen once. For this clonotype: Its antigen is as yet unknown.

This CDR3 spans 15 amino acids. The V gene's germline CDR1 is MGHRA and CDR2 YSYEKL. Trimming shortened V by 4 bases and J by 0 bases, and 9 bases separated the two germline ends. The same data also contributed to another study, on yellow fever vaccine responses in identical twins.

This chain joins TRBV4-1 and TRBJ2-2; D gene unclear. The sequence derives from a young woman in good health. Sequencing input: CD8+ T cells sorted from blood. For the CDR3, the DNA is TGCGCCAGCAGCCCGCCTGGTACGAACACCGGGGAGCTGTTTTTT. This sequence encodes CASSPPGTNTGELFF.